Following are 23 T cell receptor beta chains from one sample sequenced in a study of T cell responses to AZD1222 COVID-19 vaccine. The method was immunoSEQ multiplex PCR; TCRdb's version includes in-frame clones alone and lacks a portion of them. The sample shows about 110,000 clones, around nine tenths of them seen only once. Sequencing used peripheral blood, obtained on day 0 of MenACWY control vaccination. The receptor set was obtained from an adult in good health.

This clone appeared once. The chain joins TRBV10-2 to TRBJ1-5; D call uncertain. This CDR3 is 13 amino acids long. Trimming pared 5 bases from V and 5 bases from J, leaving 10 bases between. Germline CDR1 is WSHSY and CDR2 is SAAADI. The CDR3 is CASSPSQDQPQHF. In DNA form, the CDR3 reads TGCGCCAGCAGTCCCAGTCAGGATCAGCCCCAGCATTTT.

The chain couples TRBV4-3 to TRBJ2-7; 8 bases match TRBD1. The CDR3 length is 14 residues. With 4 bases clipped from V and 4 bases from J, the junction kept 6 bases outside the gene matches. Germline values: CDR1 LGHNA, CDR2 YSLEER. CDR3 region: CASSPTGVSYEQYF. The CDR3 region has the DNA TGCGCCAGCAGCCCGACAGGGGTCAGTTACGAGCAGTACTTC.

The DNA of the CDR3 is TGTGCCAGCAGCCAAGATCCAAGCTCCTACGAGCAGTACTTC. Its translation: CASSQDPSSYEQYF. The chain carries TRBV3-1 (or the pseudogene TRBV3-2) and TRBJ2-7; D is uncertain. Trimming left V 0 bases short and J 0 bases short, with 6 bases between. The CDR3 has 14 residues. Per the germline V gene, CDR1 is LGHDT and CDR2 is YNNKEL (reference sequence).

V is TRBV3-1 (or the pseudogene TRBV3-2) and J is TRBJ1-5, with 8 bases fitting TRBD1. The V and J ends lost 4 bases and 4 bases, in that order; junction bases with no gene match: 6. Germline V lookup: CDR1 LGHDT, CDR2 YNNKEL (reference sequence). This CDR3 comprises 15 residues. The DNA of the CDR3 is TGTGCCAGCAGCCCGGCGGACAGGGCGAATCAGCCCCAGCATTTT. Protein: CASSPADRANQPQHF.

This chain's CDR3 is CASSQGQDGYTF. CDR3 bases: TGTGCCAGCAGCCAAGGACAGGATGGCTACACCTTC. The V gene is TRBV7-8, the J gene TRBJ1-2; 7 bases match TRBD1. J was trimmed by 6 bases and V by 5 bases; bases with no gene match: 3. The germline gives CDR1 SGHVS, CDR2 FQNEAQ. CDR3 length: 12 amino acids.

The chain is built from TRBV11-2 and TRBJ2-7; possibly TRBD1 for D (7 bases). The germline V gene has CDR1 SGHAT and CDR2 FQNNGV. The CDR3 consists of 13 residues. With 3 bases removed from V and 4 bases from J, the gap between germline ends came to 10 bases. The CDR3 spells CASSLQGGYEQYF. Here the CDR3 DNA reads TGTGCCAGCAGCTTGCAGGGGGGATACGAGCAGTACTTC.

This chain connects TRBV4-3 to TRBJ2-3, with 12 bases aligning to TRBD2. The V gene's germline CDR1 is LGHNA and CDR2 YSLEER. V dropped 5 bases and J dropped 3; count of bases not matched to a gene: 6. The CDR3 is made up of 16 amino acids. The CDR3 coding sequence is TGCGCCAGCAGCTACATGACTAGCGGGGGAACAGATACGCAGTATTTT. The encoded protein is CASSYMTSGGTDTQYF.

The rearrangement joins TRBV18 to TRBJ1-5; D is unresolved. This CDR3 has 15 amino acids. Trimming left V 3 bases short and J 1 base short, with 10 bases between. CDR1 KGHSH and CDR2 LQKENI come from the germline V gene. The CDR3 nucleotides are TGTGCCAGCTCACCGATAGGGATAAGCAATCAGCCCCAGCATTTT. Protein: CASSPIGISNQPQHF.

The V gene is TRBV5-6, the J gene TRBJ2-6; D gene ambiguous. The CDR3 runs 13 residues. The germline V gene has CDR1 SGHDT and CDR2 YYEEEE. V lost 9 bases and J 0 bases, leaving 7 bases between the germline ends. This chain's CDR3 is CATGRSGANVLTF. CDR3 DNA: TGTGCCACGGGCCGCTCTGGGGCCAACGTCCTGACTTTC.

This chain joins TRBV19 and TRBJ1-2; no definite D call. V was cut by 2 bases and J by 4 bases, with 29 bases left in between. Germline CDR1 is LNHDA and CDR2 is SQIVND (reference sequence). The CDR3 is 20 amino acids. CDR3 bases: TGTGCCAGTAGTATACCCCCGTTCAAAAAAAGCGGACCTATACCCTATGGCTACACCTTC. Its translation is CASSIPPFKKSGPIPYGYTF.

This clone was seen only once. The CDR3 protein is CASSLKRGSSDEQFF. CDR3 sequence (DNA): TGTGCCAGCAGCTTGAAGCGGGGCTCTTCGGATGAGCAGTTCTTC. The rearrangement joins TRBV7-9 to TRBJ2-1; 7 positions match TRBD2. Germline V CDR1 and CDR2: SEHNR, FQNEAQ (reference sequence). CDR3 size: 15 residues. V was clipped by 3 bases and J by 8 bases; unmatched bases: 10.

V gene TRBV29-1 combines with J gene TRBJ2-1, with 8 nucleotides matching TRBD2. There are 17 residues in the CDR3. Germline V gene sequence: CDR1 SQVTM, CDR2 ANQGSEA. V lost 0 bases and J lost 2; bases outside the gene matches: 9. In DNA, the CDR3 is TGCAGCGTTGAAGAAGGGGTCGGGAGGGGAACCTACAATGAGCAGTTCTTC. Its protein is CSVEEGVGRGTYNEQFF.

CDR3 sequence reads: CASRDTEDTGELFF. The CDR3 DNA is TGTGCCAGCAGGGACACCGAGGACACCGGGGAGCTGTTTTTT. The V gene is TRBV2, the J gene TRBJ2-2, with a possible D match to TRBD1 (5 bases). This CDR3 is built from 14 residues. Per the germline V gene, CDR1 is SNHLY and CDR2 is FYNNEI. V was cut by 6 bases and J by 3 bases, with 11 bases left in between.

This chain links TRBV7-2 with TRBJ2-2; 8 bases fit TRBD2. The germline CDR1 and CDR2 sequences are SGHTA and FQGNSA. The length of the CDR3 is 16 residues. After removal of 5 bases from V and 4 bases from J, the junction contained 9 bases not matched to a gene. Here the CDR3 reads CASSGTGGGITGELFF. DNA for the CDR3: TGTGCCAGCAGCGGAACAGGCGGGGGGATCACCGGGGAGCTGTTTTTT.

This clone was observed a single time. The chain links TRBV6-5 to TRBJ2-7; D remains ambiguous. Trimming removed 6 bases at V and 5 bases at J, with 20 bases between. From germline, CDR1 is MNHEY and CDR2 SVGAGI. The CDR3 is 15 amino acids. CDR3 loop: CASRLGTTSNNEQYF. CDR3 coding DNA: TGTGCCAGCAGGTTGGGCACAACGAGTAACAACGAGCAGTACTTC.

The chain combines TRBV4-1 with TRBJ2-5, with D uncertain. CDR1 is MGHRA, CDR2 YSYEKL, per germline. CDR3 length equals 14 residues. Trimming shortened V by 1 base and J by 2 bases, and 8 bases separated the two germline ends. CDR3 region: CASSQAFTQETQYF. The DNA for the CDR3 is TGCGCCAGCAGCCAAGCTTTCACACAAGAGACCCAGTACTTC.

The chain couples TRBV3-1 (or the pseudogene TRBV3-2) to TRBJ1-1; a possible D gene is TRBD1 (5 bases). This CDR3 comprises 19 residues. Per the germline V gene, CDR1 is LGHDT and CDR2 is YNNKEL (reference sequence). V was cut by 0 bases and J by 0 bases, with 20 bases left in between. The CDR3 sequence: CASSQDPKGQGPMNTEAFF. For the CDR3, the DNA is TGTGCCAGCAGCCAAGACCCAAAAGGGCAGGGCCCTATGAACACTGAAGCTTTCTTT.

This clone was observed once. This rearrangement joins TRBV6-5 to TRBJ1-1; 10 positions match TRBD1. J was trimmed by 0 bases and V by 4 bases; bases with no gene match: 5. There are 16 residues in the CDR3. Per germline, CDR1 MNHEY and CDR2 SVGAGI. CDR3 residues: CASSLTGGTMNTEAFF. The CDR3, as DNA: TGTGCCAGCAGTTTGACAGGGGGCACAATGAACACTGAAGCTTTCTTT.

This chain uses TRBV7-2 with TRBJ2-1; 8 bases line up with TRBD2. This CDR3 has 13 residues. Trimming cost V 6 bases and J 4 bases; bases outside gene matches: 2. Germline lookup yields CDR1 SGHTA and CDR2 FQGNSA. CDR3 in amino acids: CASRTSGYNEQFF. In nucleotides, the CDR3 is TGTGCCAGCAGAACTAGCGGATACAATGAGCAGTTCTTC.

The rearrangement uses TRBV6-5 and TRBJ2-1; D may be TRBD1 (5 bases). This CDR3 is built from 13 residues. CDR1 MNHEY and CDR2 SVGAGI come from the germline V gene. V dropped 5 bases and J dropped 3 bases, with 8 bases sitting between them. CDR3 bases: TGTGCCAGCAGTCTCGACAGCTACAATGAGCAGTTCTTC. This sequence encodes CASSLDSYNEQFF.

In DNA, the CDR3 is TGTGCCAGCAGCCGAGGTCTGACCTACGAGCAGTACTTC. Protein sequence: CASSRGLTYEQYF. The chain carries TRBV3-1 (or the pseudogene TRBV3-2) and TRBJ2-7, with D uncertain. The CDR3 totals 13 residues. Deletions cut 4 bases from V and 2 bases from J, with 9 bases between. Germline CDR1 reads LGHDT; CDR2 reads YNNKEL (reference sequence).

The chain has TRBV25-1 and TRBJ1-2; 8 nucleotides line up with TRBD1. This CDR3 has 15 residues. The ends lost 1 base at V and 3 bases at J; junction bases unmatched: 4. Germline assignment: CDR1 MGHDK and CDR2 SYGVNS. CDR3 loop: CASSEWQGAYYGYTF. CDR3 nucleotides: TGTGCCAGCAGTGAATGGCAGGGGGCCTACTATGGCTACACCTTC.

This chain uses TRBV28 with TRBJ1-5; no clear D. The CDR3 totals 12 residues. Per germline, CDR1 MDHEN and CDR2 SYDVKM. V lost 2 bases and J lost 6, with 5 bases in between. CDR3 protein: CASSLLTQPQHF. In nucleotides, the CDR3 is TGTGCCAGCAGTTTACTTACTCAGCCCCAGCATTTT. Drawing the rest from reference TRBV28 and TRBJ1-5, the complete variable domain is DVKVTQSSRYLVKRTGEKVFLECVQDMDHENMFWYRQDPGLGLRLIYFSYDVKMKEKGDIPEGYSVSREKKERFSLILESASTNQTSMYLCASSLLTQPQHFGDGTRLSIL.